These T cell receptor beta chains were read from a single sample in a study of blood T cell repertoires in COVID-19. Only in-frame clones appear in the TCRdb table, and some are missing; sequencing was by immunoSEQ multiplex PCR. The table lists about 190,000 clones, about 93% of them singletons. The specimen sequenced was peripheral blood. The receptors here all came from a man over 45 with acute or convalescent COVID-19. Both conserved end residues are trimmed from each CDR3.

len | v_gene | CDR3aa
14 | TRBV6-1 | ASSEWAGINTGELF
11 | TRBV2 | ASSDDRWNEQF
16 | TRBV15 | ATSRDSNGHIQGETQY
15 | TRBV7-3 | ASSLRTSGGAYNEQF
14 | TRBV11-2 | ASSLAWDTVYNEQF
15 | TRBV5-6 | ASSLVSPGNMNTEAF
12 | TRBV19 | ASSMGREGEKLF
14 | TRBV4-3 | ASSLHYSGGPLEQY
10 | TRBV24-1 | ATSDPDQPQH
12 | TRBV7-2 | ASSPERGQETQY
13 | TRBV18 | ASSSNRGDTGELF
12 | TRBV6-5 | ASMAGSSNTEAF
12 | TRBV19 | AISSGGGTGELF
13 | TRBV7-2 | ASSLEATRETEAF
8 | TRBV4-1 | ASSHTKQF
12 | TRBV27 | ASSPRTGGLPLH
13 | TRBV11-1 | ASSLPKGARETQY
15 | TRBV18 | ASSRTGTSGSGNEQY
12 | TRBV6-2/TRBV6-3 | ASSYPAGTDTQY
15 | TRBV28 | ASSKTAGTVYNSPLH
13 | TRBV5-8 | ASSPRTGRNTEAF
13 | TRBV13 | ASSYGQGGNQPQH
13 | TRBV27 | ASSVGGGLSYEQY
12 | TRBV18 | ASSASGTQNEQF
12 | TRBV7-9 | ASSRRDRDYEQY
14 | TRBV6-6 | ASSFQTDLSNQPQH
14 | TRBV5-1 | ASSFYRGPGTDTQY
13 | TRBV3-1/TRBV3-2 | ASSQDNERGTEAF
11 | TRBV29-1 | SVETGMNTEAF
9 | TRBV6-1 | AVLAVDEQF
15 | TRBV4-2 | ASSQDRAGVKGNEQF
13 | TRBV6-5 | ASSYSAGANQPQH
16 | TRBV7-9 | ASSLGQGTLPWGEKLF
13 | TRBV6-1 | ASSEIGRVVEKLF
13 | TRBV27 | ASRWNGQEGNEQF
18 | TRBV19 | ASSLSRDKRTSSGANVLT
12 | TRBV27 | ASNRDRQSPEAF
14 | TRBV15 | ATSRDGTGGGQPQH
14 | TRBV7-2 | ASRTEPGLAYNEQF